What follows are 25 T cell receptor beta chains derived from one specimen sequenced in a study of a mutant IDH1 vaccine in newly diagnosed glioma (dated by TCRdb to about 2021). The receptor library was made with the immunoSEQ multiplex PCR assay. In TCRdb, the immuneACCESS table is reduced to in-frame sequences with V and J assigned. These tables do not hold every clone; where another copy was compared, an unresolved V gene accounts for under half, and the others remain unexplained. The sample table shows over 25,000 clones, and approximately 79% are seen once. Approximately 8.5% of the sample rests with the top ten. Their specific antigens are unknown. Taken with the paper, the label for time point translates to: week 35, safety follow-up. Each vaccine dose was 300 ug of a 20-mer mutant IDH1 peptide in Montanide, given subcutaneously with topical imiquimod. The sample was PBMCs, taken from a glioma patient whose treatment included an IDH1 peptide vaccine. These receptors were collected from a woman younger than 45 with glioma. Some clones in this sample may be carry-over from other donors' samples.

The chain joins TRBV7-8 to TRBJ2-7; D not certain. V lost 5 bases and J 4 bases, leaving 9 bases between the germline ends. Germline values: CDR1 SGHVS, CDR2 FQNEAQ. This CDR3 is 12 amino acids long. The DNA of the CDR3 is TGTGCCAGCAGCCCGGGTGCTTACGAGCAGTACTTC. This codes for CASSPGAYEQYF.

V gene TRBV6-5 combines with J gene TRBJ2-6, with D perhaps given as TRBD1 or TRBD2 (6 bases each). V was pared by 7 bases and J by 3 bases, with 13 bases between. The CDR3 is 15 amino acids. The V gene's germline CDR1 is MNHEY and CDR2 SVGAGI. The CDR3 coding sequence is TGTGCCAGCACCCCACAGGGAGGTGGGGCCAACGTCCTGACTTTC. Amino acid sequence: CASTPQGGGANVLTF.

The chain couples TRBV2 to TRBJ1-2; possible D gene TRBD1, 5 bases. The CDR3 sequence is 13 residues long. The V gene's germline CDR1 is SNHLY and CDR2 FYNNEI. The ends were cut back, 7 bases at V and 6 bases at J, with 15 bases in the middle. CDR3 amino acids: CASTRDQVHGYTF. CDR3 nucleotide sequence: TGTGCCAGCACCCGGGACCAAGTACATGGCTACACCTTC.

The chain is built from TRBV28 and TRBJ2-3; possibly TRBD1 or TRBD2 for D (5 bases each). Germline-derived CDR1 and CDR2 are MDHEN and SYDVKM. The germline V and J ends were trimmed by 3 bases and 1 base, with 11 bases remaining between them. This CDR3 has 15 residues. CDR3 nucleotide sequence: TGTGCCAGCAGTTTTGAGGGGCCTCGCACAGATACGCAGTATTTT. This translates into CASSFEGPRTDTQYF.

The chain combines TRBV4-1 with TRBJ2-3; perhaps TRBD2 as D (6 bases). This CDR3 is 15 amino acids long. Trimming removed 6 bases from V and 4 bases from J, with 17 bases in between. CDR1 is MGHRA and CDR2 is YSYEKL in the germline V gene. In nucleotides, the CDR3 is TGCGCCAGCAGTCCGACTAGTGGGTGGCCAGATACGCAGTATTTT. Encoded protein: CASSPTSGWPDTQYF.

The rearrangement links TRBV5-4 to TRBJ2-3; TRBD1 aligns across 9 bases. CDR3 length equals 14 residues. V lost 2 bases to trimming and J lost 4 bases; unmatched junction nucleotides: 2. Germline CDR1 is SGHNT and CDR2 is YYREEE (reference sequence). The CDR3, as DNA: TGTGCCAGCAGCTTATGGACAGGGGCAGATACGCAGTATTTT. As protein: CASSLWTGADTQYF.

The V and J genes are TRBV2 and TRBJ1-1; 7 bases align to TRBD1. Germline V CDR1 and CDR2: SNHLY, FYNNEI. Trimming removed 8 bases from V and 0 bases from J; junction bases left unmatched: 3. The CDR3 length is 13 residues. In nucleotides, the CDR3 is TGTGCCAGCGGGGGACAGTTGAACACTGAAGCTTTCTTT. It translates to CASGGQLNTEAFF.

CDR3 DNA sequence: TGTGCCAGCAGCTTTCTAGCGGTCGGAGATACGCAGTATTTT. Amino acid sequence: CASSFLAVGDTQYF. The rearrangement uses TRBV7-2 and TRBJ2-3; 7 nucleotides match TRBD2. Germline lookup yields CDR1 SGHTA and CDR2 FQGNSA. The CDR3 consists of 14 residues. J lost 5 bases, V lost 3 bases, and 5 bases had no gene match. Full variable domain (outside the CDR3, taken from reference TRBV7-2 and TRBJ2-3): GAGVSQSPSNKVTEKGKDVELRCDPISGHTALYWYRQSLGQGLEFLIYFQGNSAPDKSGLPSDRFSAERTGGSVSTLTIQRTQQEDSAVYLCASSFLAVGDTQYFGPGTRLTVL.

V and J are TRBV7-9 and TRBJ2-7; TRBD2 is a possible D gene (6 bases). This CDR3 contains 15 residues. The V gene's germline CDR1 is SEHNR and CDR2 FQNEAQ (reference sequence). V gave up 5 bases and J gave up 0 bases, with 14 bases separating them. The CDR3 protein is CASSKAGLSSYEQYF. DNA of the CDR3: TGTGCCAGCAGCAAAGCGGGCCTGAGCTCCTACGAGCAGTACTTC.

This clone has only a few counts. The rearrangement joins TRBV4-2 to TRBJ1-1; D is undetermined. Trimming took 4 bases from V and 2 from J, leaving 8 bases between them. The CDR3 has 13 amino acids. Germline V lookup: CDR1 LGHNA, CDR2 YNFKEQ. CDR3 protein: CASSRNSNTEAFF. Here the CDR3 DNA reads TGTGCCAGCAGCCGAAATAGTAACACTGAAGCTTTCTTT.

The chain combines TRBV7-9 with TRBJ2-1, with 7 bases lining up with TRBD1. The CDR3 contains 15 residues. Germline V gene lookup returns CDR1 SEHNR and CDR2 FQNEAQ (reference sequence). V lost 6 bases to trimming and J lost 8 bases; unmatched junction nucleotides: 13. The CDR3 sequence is CASSPRDRDQDEQFF. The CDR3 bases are TGTGCCAGCAGTCCACGTGACAGGGATCAGGATGAGCAGTTCTTC. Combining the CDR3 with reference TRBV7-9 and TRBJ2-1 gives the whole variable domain DTGVSQNPRHKITKRGQNVTFRCDPISEHNRLYWYRQTLGQGPEFLTYFQNEAQLEKSRLLSDRFSAERPKGSFSTLEIQRTEQGDSAMYLCASSPRDRDQDEQFFGPGTRLTVL.

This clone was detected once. Here the CDR3 DNA reads TGTGCCAGCAGGCCGGACAGGCCAACCGACTATGGCTACACCTTC. Translating gives CASRPDRPTDYGYTF. The rearrangement uses TRBV2 and TRBJ1-2; 7 bases map to TRBD1. This CDR3 is built from 15 residues. The V gene's germline CDR1 is SNHLY and CDR2 FYNNEI. Germline trimming cut 6 bases from V and 3 bases from J; bases unmatched to any gene: 10.

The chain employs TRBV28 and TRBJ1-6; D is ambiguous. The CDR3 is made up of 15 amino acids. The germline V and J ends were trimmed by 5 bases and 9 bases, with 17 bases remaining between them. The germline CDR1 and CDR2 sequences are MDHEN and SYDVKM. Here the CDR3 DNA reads TGTGCCAGCAGTCCCGGAGTACCCTGGGTTTCACCCCTCCACTTT. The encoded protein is CASSPGVPWVSPLHF.

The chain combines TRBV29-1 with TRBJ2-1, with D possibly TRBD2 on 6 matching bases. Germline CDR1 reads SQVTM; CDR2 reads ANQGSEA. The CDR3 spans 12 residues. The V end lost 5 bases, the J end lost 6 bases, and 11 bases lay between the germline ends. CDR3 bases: TGCAGCGTTCCTCTGGGAGGCAATGAGCAGTTCTTC. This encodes CSVPLGGNEQFF.

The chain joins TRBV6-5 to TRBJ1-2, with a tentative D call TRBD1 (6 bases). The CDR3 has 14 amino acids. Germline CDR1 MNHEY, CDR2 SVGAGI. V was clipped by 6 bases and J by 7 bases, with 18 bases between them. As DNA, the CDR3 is TGTGCCAGCAGGGGGGTGACAGGCTTTGGTGGCTACACCTTC. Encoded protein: CASRGVTGFGGYTF.

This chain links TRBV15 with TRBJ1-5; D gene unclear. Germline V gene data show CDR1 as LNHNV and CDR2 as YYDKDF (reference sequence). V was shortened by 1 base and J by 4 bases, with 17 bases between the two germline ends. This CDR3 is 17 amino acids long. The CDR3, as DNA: TGTGCCACCAGCAGAGTAGGTCTTGGGTCGGTGAATCAGCCCCAGCATTTT. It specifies CATSRVGLGSVNQPQHF.

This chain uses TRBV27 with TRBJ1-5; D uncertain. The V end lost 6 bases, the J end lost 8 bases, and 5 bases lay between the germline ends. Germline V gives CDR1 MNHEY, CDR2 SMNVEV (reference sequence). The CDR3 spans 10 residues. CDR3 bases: TGTGCCAGCAGCCCCGAGCCCCAGCATTTT. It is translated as CASSPEPQHF.

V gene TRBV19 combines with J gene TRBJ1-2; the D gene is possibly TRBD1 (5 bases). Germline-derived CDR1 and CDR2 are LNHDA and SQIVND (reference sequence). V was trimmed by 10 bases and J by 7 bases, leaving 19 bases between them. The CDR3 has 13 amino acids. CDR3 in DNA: TGTGCCACCAGTGGGGGGGGATACACTGGCTACACCTTC. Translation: CATSGGGYTGYTF.

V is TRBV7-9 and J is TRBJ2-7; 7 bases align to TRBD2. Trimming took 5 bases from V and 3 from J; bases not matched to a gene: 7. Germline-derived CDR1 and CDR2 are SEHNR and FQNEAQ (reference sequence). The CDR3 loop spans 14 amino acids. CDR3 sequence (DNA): TGTGCCAGCAGCCCGGGACTACTAATCTACGAGCAGTACTTC. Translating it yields CASSPGLLIYEQYF.

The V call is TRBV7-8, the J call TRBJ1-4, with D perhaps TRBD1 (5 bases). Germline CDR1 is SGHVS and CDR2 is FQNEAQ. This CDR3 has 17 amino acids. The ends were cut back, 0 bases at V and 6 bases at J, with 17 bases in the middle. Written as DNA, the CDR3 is TGTGCCAGCAGCTTAGCTCCCCTGACAGCGAGAGATGAAAAACTGTTTTTT. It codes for CASSLAPLTARDEKLFF.

The CDR3 bases are TGCAGTGCTAGGTGGCTCACTGAAGCTTTCTTT. Translated, it gives CSARWLTEAFF. The J gene is TRBJ1-1, the V gene TRBV20-1; D call uncertain. The CDR3 is 11 amino acids. Germline V gene lookup returns CDR1 DFQATT and CDR2 SNEGSKA (reference sequence). Trimming pared 3 bases from V and 4 bases from J, leaving 6 bases between.

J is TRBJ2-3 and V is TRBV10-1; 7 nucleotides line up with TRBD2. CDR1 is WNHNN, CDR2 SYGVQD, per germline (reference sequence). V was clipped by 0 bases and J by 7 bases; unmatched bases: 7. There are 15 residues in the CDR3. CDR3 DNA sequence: TGCGCCAGCAGTGAGTCGGGCGGGAGTTTGAATACGCAGTATTTT. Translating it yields CASSESGGSLNTQYF.

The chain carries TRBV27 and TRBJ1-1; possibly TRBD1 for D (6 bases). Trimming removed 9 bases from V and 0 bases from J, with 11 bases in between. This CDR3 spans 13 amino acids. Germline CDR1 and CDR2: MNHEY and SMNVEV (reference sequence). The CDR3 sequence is CASTGLMNTEAFF. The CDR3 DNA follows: TGTGCCAGTACAGGGCTCATGAACACTGAAGCTTTCTTT.

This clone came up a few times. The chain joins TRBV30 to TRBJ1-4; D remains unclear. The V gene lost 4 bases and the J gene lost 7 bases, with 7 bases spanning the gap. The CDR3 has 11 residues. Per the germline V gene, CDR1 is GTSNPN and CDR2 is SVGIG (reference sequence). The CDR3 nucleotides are TGTGCCTGGACACTTAGTGAAAAACTGTTTTTT. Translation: CAWTLSEKLFF.

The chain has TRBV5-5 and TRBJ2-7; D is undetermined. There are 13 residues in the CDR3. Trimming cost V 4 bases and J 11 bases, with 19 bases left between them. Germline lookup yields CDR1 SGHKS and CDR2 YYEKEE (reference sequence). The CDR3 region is CASSSSPLTAEYF. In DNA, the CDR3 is TGTGCCAGCAGCAGCAGTCCCTTGACGGCAGAGTACTTC.